Only a few counts were recorded for the clone carrying this T cell receptor beta chain. These data are taken from a study of blood T cell repertoires in COVID-19. TCRdb's copy holds only in-frame clones and misses some; the assay was immunoSEQ multiplex PCR. This table holds 180,000 or so clones, approximately 80% found once. J gave up 5 bases and V 5 bases, and 8 bases lay outside the gene matches. From germline, CDR1 is DFQATT and CDR2 SNEGSKA (reference sequence). The CDR3 spans 15 residues. The rearrangement uses TRBV20-1 and TRBJ2-2; 10 bases map to TRBD2. Specimen: peripheral blood. The receptor comes from a woman between 40 and 55 years old with COVID-19, enrolled during active disease. CDR3 bases: TGCAGTGCTCGTGTTAGCGGGAGGTGGACCGGGGAGCTGTTTTTT. Translating gives CSARVSGRWTGELFF.